This T cell receptor beta chain was retrieved from a study of cytomegalovirus exposure and HLA in healthy donors. The 120-subject validation cohort, separate from the roughly 700-subject first cohort, included the donors. Only in-frame clones appear in the TCRdb table, and some are missing; sequencing was by immunoSEQ multiplex PCR. In the table there are more than 100,000 clones, about nine tenths of which are singletons. Trimming took 1 base from V and 0 from J; bases not matched to a gene: 6. The germline CDR1 and CDR2 sequences are KGHSH and LQKENI. CDR3 length: 18 amino acids. V and J are TRBV18 and TRBJ1-4, with 9 bases that match TRBD1. The sample consisted of PBMCs. This clonotype was sampled from a man younger than 40 in good health and CMV-seronegative. The CDR3, as DNA: TGTGCCAGCTCACCACTTACAGGGGGCCGTGCAACTAATGAAAAACTGTTTTTT. It is translated as CASSPLTGGRATNEKLFF.